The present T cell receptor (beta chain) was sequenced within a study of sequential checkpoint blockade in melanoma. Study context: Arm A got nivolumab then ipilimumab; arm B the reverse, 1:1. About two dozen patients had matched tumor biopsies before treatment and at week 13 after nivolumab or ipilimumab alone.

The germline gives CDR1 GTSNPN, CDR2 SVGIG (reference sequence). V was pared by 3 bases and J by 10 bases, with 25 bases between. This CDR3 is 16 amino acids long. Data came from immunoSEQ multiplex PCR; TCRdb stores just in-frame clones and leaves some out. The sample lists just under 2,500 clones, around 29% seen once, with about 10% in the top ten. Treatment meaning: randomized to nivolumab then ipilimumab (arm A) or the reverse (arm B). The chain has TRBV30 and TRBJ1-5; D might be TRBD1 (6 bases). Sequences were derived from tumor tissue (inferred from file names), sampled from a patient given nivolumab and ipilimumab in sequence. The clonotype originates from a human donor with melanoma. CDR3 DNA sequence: TGTGCCTGGAGCCCTGGCCCGACCGGGACATGGATTCCCCAGCATTTT. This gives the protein CAWSPGPTGTWIPQHF. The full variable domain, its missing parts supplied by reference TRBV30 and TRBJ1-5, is SQTIHQWPATLVQPVGSPLSLECTVEGTSNPNLYWYRQAAGRGLQLLFYSVGIGQISSEVPQNLSASRPQDRQFILSSKKLLLSDSGFYLCAWSPGPTGTWIPQHFGDGTRLSIL.